The rows below give T cell receptor beta chains drawn from one sample of a study of regulatory T cells in long-lasting Graves disease. Via MiXCR, TCRdb re-called the multiplex PCR reads, giving one row per CDR3 protein. The table includes under 450,000 distinct CDR3 sequences, about 10% detected once. These same records also appear under a second study, on T cells in Graves' hyperthyroidism and ophthalmopathy.

The specimen was peripheral blood mononuclear cells (PBMCs), collected at new diagnosis, from a patient treated with antithyroid drugs. These receptors came from a woman aged 18-29 years with Graves disease. The CDR3 runs from the conserved cysteine through the conserved F or W. A D gene is named only where the DNA matches it firmly. Rows may omit the clone size; those that give it use once, few, many or a size class.

clone_size	v_call	d_call	j_call	cdr3_aa	cdr3_nt
many	TRBV12-3/TRBV12-4	NA	TRBJ2-3	CASSRSGASTDTQYF	TGTGCCAGCAGTAGATCCGGGGCTAGCACAGATACGCAGTATTTT
many	TRBV3-1	NA	TRBJ2-3	CASSQYGSDTDTQYF	TGTGCCAGCAGCCAGTACGGCAGTGACACAGATACGCAGTATTTT
few	TRBV4-1	NA	TRBJ2-3	CASTLGVRGPRRDTQYF	TGCGCCAGCACCCTGGGGGTGCGGGGGCCCAGGAGAGATACGCAGTATTTT
many	TRBV20-1	NA	TRBJ2-5	CSARAQLPETQYF	TGCAGTGCTAGAGCTCAACTCCCAGAGACCCAGTACTTC
many	TRBV20-1	NA	TRBJ1-2	CSASTGLNYGYTF	TGCAGTGCATCGACAGGACTTAACTATGGCTACACCTTC
many	TRBV4-1	TRBD1	TRBJ1-1	CASSQGQGTEAFF	TGCGCCAGCAGCCAGGGACAGGGGACTGAAGCTTTCTTT
many	TRBV24-1	NA	TRBJ2-1	CATSDSSGLVVNEQFF	TGTGCCACCAGTGATTCTTCCGGGCTAGTTGTCAATGAGCAGTTCTTC
few	TRBV24-1	NA	TRBJ2-5	CATSDPGTEGETQYF	TGTGCCACCAGTGATCCGGGGACGGAAGGAGAGACCCAGTACTTC
NA	TRBV19	NA	TRBJ2-2	CASSIRRGRRVLRTGELFF	TGTGCCAGTAGTATACGGAGGGGCCGAAGAGTATTGAGAACCGGGGAGCTGTTTTTT
many	TRBV28	NA	TRBJ1-2	CASTASGYGYTF	TGTGCCAGCACTGCCTCGGGCTATGGCTACACCTTC
many	TRBV2	NA	TRBJ1-6	CARSNRDGSYNSPLHF	TGTGCCAGAAGTAACAGGGACGGCTCCTATAATTCACCCCTCCACTTT
NA	TRBV5-1	TRBD1	TRBJ1-2	CASSSTGYRSGYTF	TGCGCCAGCAGCTCGACAGGGTACAGGAGTGGCTACACCTTC
NA	TRBV5-5	NA	TRBJ1-4	CASSVNRPSGLHATNEKLFF	TGTGCCAGCAGCGTCAACCGCCCCTCGGGCCTCCATGCAACTAATGAAAAACTGTTTTTT
NA	TRBV19	TRBD1	TRBJ1-1	CASSPTGAGTAFF	TGTGCCAGTAGCCCCACAGGGGCTGGTACGGCTTTCTTT
NA	TRBV19	NA	TRBJ2-1	CASILPPGVVDEQFF	TGTGCCAGTATCCTCCCGCCAGGGGTGGTGGATGAGCAGTTCTTC
NA	TRBV10-3	NA	TRBJ1-4	CAISESGTGSEKLFF	TGTGCCATCAGTGAGTCGGGCACAGGGTCTGAAAAACTGTTTTTT
many	TRBV7-2	NA	TRBJ1-2	CASSLEMMTVYGYTF	TGTGCCAGCAGCTTAGAAATGATGACGGTCTATGGCTACACCTTC
many	TRBV7-9	NA	TRBJ2-1	CASTVTSYNEQFF	TGTGCCAGCACCGTGACTAGCTACAATGAGCAGTTCTTC
few	TRBV19	NA	TRBJ1-1	CASSRGESHLNTEAFF	TGTGCCAGTAGTAGGGGGGAAAGCCACCTTAACACTGAAGCTTTCTTT
many	TRBV6-1	NA	TRBJ1-5	CASSTLDYLHF	TGTGCCAGCAGTACTCTGGACTACCTGCATTTT
NA	TRBV10-1	TRBD2	TRBJ2-1	CASSDPAGGYSSYNEQFF	TGCGCCAGCAGTGATCCAGCGGGAGGGTATAGCTCCTACAATGAGCAGTTCTTC
NA	TRBV19	NA	TRBJ1-1	CASRQELNTEAFF	TGTGCCAGTAGGCAGGAGCTAAACACTGAAGCTTTCTTT
many	TRBV7-2	NA	TRBJ2-5	CASRRRTQETQYF	TGTGCCAGCCGGCGACGGACCCAAGAGACCCAGTACTTC
many	TRBV20-1	TRBD1	TRBJ2-2	CSPLRRDRGSGELFF	TGCAGTCCCCTACGCCGGGACAGGGGATCCGGGGAGCTGTTTTTT
NA	TRBV6-1	NA	TRBJ1-2	CASKQPSYGYTF	TGTGCCAGCAAGCAGCCCTCCTATGGCTACACCTTC
many	TRBV28	NA	TRBJ2-3	CASTRPPTRGSTDTQYF	TGTGCCAGCACTCGGCCCCCCACTCGGGGAAGCACAGATACGCAGTATTTT
many	TRBV5-1	NA	TRBJ2-3	CASTQVSGASTDTQYF	TGCGCCAGCACCCAGGTTTCGGGGGCAAGCACAGATACGCAGTATTTT
many	TRBV2	NA	TRBJ1-5	CASSLRPYSNQPQHF	TGTGCCAGCAGCCTAAGGCCGTATAGCAATCAGCCCCAGCATTTT
NA	TRBV24-1	NA	TRBJ1-5	CATSEGSNQPQHF	TGTGCCACCAGTGAAGGGAGCAATCAGCCCCAGCATTTT
NA	TRBV5-1	TRBD1	TRBJ1-4	CASRSGTGVEKLFF	TGCGCCAGCAGATCCGGGACAGGGGTCGAAAAACTGTTTTTT
many	TRBV11-3	TRBD2	TRBJ2-3	CASSSRTSRPDTQYF	TGTGCCAGCAGCTCCAGGACTAGCAGGCCAGATACGCAGTATTTT
many	TRBV10-3	NA	TRBJ2-5	CTISESWARRDKAKETQYF	TGTACCATCAGTGAGTCGTGGGCCCGCCGGGACAAGGCCAAAGAGACCCAGTACTTC
NA	TRBV15	NA	TRBJ2-4	CAPAGRETKNIQYF	TGTGCCCCAGCCGGACGGGAGACCAAAAACATTCAGTACTTC
many	TRBV20-1	NA	TRBJ1-5	CSARDGGYGQPQHF	TGCAGTGCTAGAGATGGGGGATATGGTCAGCCCCAGCATTTT
NA	TRBV4-2	TRBD2	TRBJ2-1	CASSQVASGSSYNEQFF	TGTGCCAGCAGCCAAGTAGCTAGCGGGAGCTCCTACAATGAGCAGTTCTTC
few	TRBV29-1	TRBD2	TRBJ2-1	CSVRTSGTYNEQFF	TGCAGCGTCCGGACTAGCGGAACCTACAATGAGCAGTTCTTC
many	TRBV11-1	TRBD1	TRBJ2-1	CASSLEGNRGNEQFF	TGTGCCAGCAGCTTAGAAGGGAACAGGGGAAATGAGCAGTTCTTC
many	TRBV7-2	NA	TRBJ2-1	CASSLAATSYNEQFF	TGTGCCAGCAGCTTAGCCGCGACCTCCTACAATGAGCAGTTCTTC
many	TRBV12-3/TRBV12-4	NA	TRBJ2-1	CASSTNRVPTSYNEQFF	TGTGCCAGCAGCACCAACAGGGTTCCCACATCTTACAATGAGCAGTTCTTC
many	TRBV30	NA	TRBJ2-7	CAWEGPYEQYF	TGTGCCTGGGAGGGTCCCTACGAGCAGTACTTC
many	TRBV28	NA	TRBJ1-5	CASSHRDEGSQPQHF	TGTGCCAGCAGTCACAGGGACGAAGGGAGTCAGCCCCAGCATTTT
many	TRBV20-1	TRBD1	TRBJ1-1	CSCLDREHTEAFF	TGCAGCTGCTTAGACAGGGAGCACACTGAAGCTTTCTTT
many	TRBV6-1	TRBD2	TRBJ2-5	CASSPSGSIYETQYF	TGTGCCAGCAGTCCTAGCGGGAGTATTTACGAGACCCAGTACTTC
NA	TRBV5-6	NA	TRBJ2-1	CASSFRRQGGFYNEQFF	TGTGCCAGCAGCTTTCGTCGTCAGGGAGGCTTTTACAATGAGCAGTTCTTC